Below are 3 T cell receptor beta chains sequenced from a single sample in a study of cytomegalovirus exposure and HLA in healthy donors. The PCR made use of 60 Vbeta and 13 Jbeta primers. Profiled with immunoSEQ multiplex PCR; TCRdb holds only in-frame clones, not every one. Among over 100,000 clones listed, nearly 80% were seen once. The sequenced material came from PBMCs. These receptors all come from a man aged 55 to 69 in good health and CMV-seropositive.

There are a few counts of this clone. CDR3 bases: TGTGCCAGCGCGCTAGACAGGGCCTCAACTAATGAAAAACTGTTTTTT. Its protein is CASALDRASTNEKLFF. This chain connects TRBV6-6 to TRBJ1-4; 7 bases agree with TRBD1. Germline assignment: CDR1 MNHNY and CDR2 SVGAGI (reference sequence). The CDR3 contains 16 residues. V lost 8 bases and J lost 0; bases outside the gene matches: 9.

V and J are TRBV5-1 and TRBJ2-3; 15 bases line up with TRBD2. The V segment lost 2 bases and the J segment 7 bases; nucleotides outside the gene matches: 8. Germline CDR1 is SGHRS and CDR2 is YFSETQ. The CDR3 totals 17 residues. The CDR3 sequence: CASSLRLGLAGGHTQYF. CDR3 DNA: TGCGCCAGCAGCTTACGGTTGGGACTAGCGGGGGGCCATACGCAGTATTTT.

The chain has TRBV2 and TRBJ2-6, with TRBD1 identical over 8 bases. Germline loops: CDR1 SNHLY, CDR2 FYNNEI. This CDR3 is 22 amino acids long. Trimming removed 4 bases from V and 0 bases from J; junction bases left unmatched: 20. CDR3 bases: TGTGCCAGCAGTGGGGTTGGTTGGACAGGGCTTTCCCAGAGCTCTGGGGCCAACGTCCTGACTTTC. Encoded protein: CASSGVGWTGLSQSSGANVLTF.